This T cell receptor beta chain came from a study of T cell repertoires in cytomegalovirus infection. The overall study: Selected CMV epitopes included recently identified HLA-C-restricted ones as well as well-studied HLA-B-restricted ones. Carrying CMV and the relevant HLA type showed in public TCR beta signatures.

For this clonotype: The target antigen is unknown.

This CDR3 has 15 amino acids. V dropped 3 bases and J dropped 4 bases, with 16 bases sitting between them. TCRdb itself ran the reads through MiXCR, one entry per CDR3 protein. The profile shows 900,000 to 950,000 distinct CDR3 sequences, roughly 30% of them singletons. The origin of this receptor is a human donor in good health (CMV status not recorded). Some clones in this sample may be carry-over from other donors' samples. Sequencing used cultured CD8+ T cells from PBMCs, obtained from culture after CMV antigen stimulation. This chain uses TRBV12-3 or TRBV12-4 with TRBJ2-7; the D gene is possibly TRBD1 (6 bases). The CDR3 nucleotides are TGTGCCAGCAGTTTGGGTGGGGGCGGCAATTACGAGCAGTACGTC. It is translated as CASSLGGGGNYEQYV.